The 14 T cell receptor beta chains presented below share a single source sample, sequenced in a study of blood T cell repertoires in COVID-19. This table comes from immunoSEQ multiplex PCR, and its TCRdb copy is limited to in-frame clones, with some not included. The sample records 200,000 to 300,000 clones, about 82% being singletons. Sequencing input: peripheral blood. The receptor set was obtained from a man at least 80 years old with acute or convalescent COVID-19.

This chain connects TRBV19 to TRBJ1-2, with 7 nucleotides matching TRBD1. With V trimmed by 5 bases and J by 7 bases, 10 bases remained unmatched. Germline assignment: CDR1 LNHDA and CDR2 SQIVND (reference sequence). There are 14 residues in the CDR3. The CDR3 nucleotides are TGTGCCAGTAGTGACCGGGACAGAAGTAGTGGCTACACCTTC. Residues: CASSDRDRSSGYTF.

This sequence joins TRBV6-2 or TRBV6-3 and TRBJ2-2, with 9 bases lining up with TRBD2. Germline V CDR1 and CDR2: MNHEY, SVGEGT. With 2 bases clipped from V and 0 bases from J, the junction kept 4 bases outside the gene matches. The length of the CDR3 is 17 residues. CDR3 sequence (DNA): TGTGCCAGCAGTTACCCTATAGCGGGGGCGAACACCGGGGAGCTGTTTTTT. This gives the protein CASSYPIAGANTGELFF.

This chain links TRBV27 with TRBJ1-4; 11 bases fit TRBD1. This CDR3 contains 14 residues. In germline, CDR1 is MNHEY, CDR2 SMNVEV (reference sequence). V lost 6 bases to trimming and J lost 10 bases; unmatched junction nucleotides: 7. The DNA of the CDR3 is TGTGCCAGCAGAGCCGGGACAGGGGGGGGAAAACTGTTTTTT. Translation gives CASRAGTGGGKLFF. Full variable domain (rest looked up from reference TRBV27 and TRBJ1-4): EAQVTQNPRYLITVTGKKLTVTCSQNMNHEYMSWYRQDPGLGLRQIYYSMNVEVTDKGDVPEGYKVSRKEKRNFPLILESPSPNQTSLYFCASRAGTGGGKLFFGSGTQLSVL.

The chain couples TRBV4-3 to TRBJ2-6; D remains unclear. Trimming removed 6 bases from V and 0 bases from J, with 9 bases in between. Germline V lookup: CDR1 LGHNA, CDR2 YSLEER. This CDR3 region has 15 residues. CDR3 sequence (DNA): TGCGCCAGCAGGCGAGACTTCTCTGGGGCCAACGTCCTGACTTTC. Its protein product is CASRRDFSGANVLTF.

V is TRBV29-1 and J is TRBJ2-1, with 12 positions matching TRBD2. With 4 bases clipped from V and 9 bases from J, the junction kept 4 bases outside the gene matches. This CDR3 spans 13 amino acids. The germline V gene encodes CDR1 SQVTM and CDR2 ANQGSEA. The CDR3 DNA is TGCAGCGTTGGGACTAGCGGGATAAGTGAGCAGTTCTTC. Translation: CSVGTSGISEQFF.

The V call is TRBV28, the J call TRBJ1-2; D remains unclear. Germline loops: CDR1 MDHEN, CDR2 SYDVKM. V was shortened by 3 bases and J by 8 bases, with 13 bases between the two germline ends. This CDR3 comprises 13 residues. The CDR3 DNA reads TGTGCCAGCAGTTTTACGGGTGCTGGCGGCTACACCTTC. Its protein product is CASSFTGAGGYTF.

This chain joins TRBV3-1 (or the pseudogene TRBV3-2) and TRBJ2-1; tentative D call: TRBD2 (5 bases). The germline CDR1 and CDR2 sequences are LGHDT and YNNKEL (reference sequence). The CDR3 contains 14 residues. V was cut by 1 base and J by 6 bases, with 10 bases left in between. This chain's CDR3 is CASSQASSINEQFF. The CDR3 DNA reads TGTGCCAGCAGCCAAGCTTCTAGCATCAATGAGCAGTTCTTC.

The chain has TRBV5-6 and TRBJ1-4, with 8 positions matching TRBD1. The CDR3 runs 13 residues. V trimming: 7 bases; J trimming: 8 bases; junction bases outside the gene matches: 7. CDR1 and CDR2 from the germline V gene are SGHDT and YYEEEE. The CDR3 DNA is TGTGCCAGCGAAGGACAGGGCATCGAAAAACTGTTTTTT. Translating gives CASEGQGIEKLFF.

The chain recombines TRBV10-3 with TRBJ1-3; 12 positions agree with TRBD1. Looked up from germline, CDR1 is ENHRY and CDR2 is SYGVKD. Germline trimming cut 6 bases from V and 4 bases from J; bases unmatched to any gene: 4. The CDR3 covers 15 residues. CDR3 region: CAISRDRGHGNTIYF. The CDR3 DNA follows: TGTGCCATCAGCCGGGACAGGGGGCACGGAAACACCATATATTTT.

The rearrangement joins TRBV7-9 to TRBJ1-1; 10 bases are a match to TRBD1. From germline, CDR1 is SEHNR and CDR2 FQNEAQ (reference sequence). This CDR3 has 13 amino acids. With V trimmed by 7 bases and J by 7 bases, 6 bases remained unmatched. This CDR3 is CASNPTGGFEAFF. As DNA, the CDR3 is TGTGCCAGCAACCCGACAGGGGGCTTTGAAGCTTTCTTT.

In this sample, this clone turned up once. V and J are TRBV9 and TRBJ2-1, with D possibly being TRBD2 (5 bases). The CDR3 extends over 15 amino acids. CDR1 and CDR2 from the germline V gene are SGDLS and YYNGEE. Trimming stripped 4 bases from V and 2 bases from J, with 13 bases between. CDR3 sequence reads: CASSSSTQTYNEQFF. The CDR3, as DNA: TGTGCCAGCAGCTCTAGCACACAGACCTACAATGAGCAGTTCTTC.

This chain connects TRBV28 to TRBJ1-2, with D uncertain. Trimming removed 6 bases at V and 8 bases at J, with 19 bases between. Germline-derived CDR1 and CDR2 are MDHEN and SYDVKM. There are 14 residues in the CDR3. CDR3: CASRETGWVGGYTF. The DNA of the CDR3 is TGTGCCAGCAGGGAAACCGGGTGGGTAGGCGGCTACACCTTC.

V usage is TRBV7-9 and J usage is TRBJ1-6; unclear D gene. Germline CDR1 SEHNR, CDR2 FQNEAQ (reference sequence). The length of the CDR3 is 13 residues. Trimming stripped 5 bases from V and 10 bases from J, with 12 bases between. The CDR3 reads CASSRGFLSPLHF. CDR3 DNA: TGTGCCAGCAGCCGTGGCTTCCTCTCACCCCTCCACTTT. The full variable domain, completed using reference TRBV7-9 and TRBJ1-6, is DTGVSQNPRHKITKRGQNVTFRCDPISEHNRLYWYRQTLGQGPEFLTYFQNEAQLEKSRLLSDRFSAERPKGSFSTLEIQRTEQGDSAMYLCASSRGFLSPLHFGNGTRLTVT.

J is TRBJ2-5 and V is TRBV12-3 or TRBV12-4; 11 nucleotides align to TRBD2. The trim removed 3 bases at V and 13 bases at J, leaving 7 bases unmatched. The CDR3 extends over 13 amino acids. The CDR3 DNA reads as TGTGCCAGCAGTTTGACTAGCGGGGCGCGGCCGTACTTC. Protein product: CASSLTSGARPYF.